This T cell receptor (beta chain) originates from a study of early T cells in non-severe SARS-CoV-2 infection. Across the study: Sequencing targeted bulk RNA from unsorted whole blood, leaving chains unpaired. Regarding the study as a whole: Matching with VDJdb favored anti-spike CD8 responses (missing private and CD4 specificities).

Individual cDNA molecules were tagged with unique molecular identifiers. TCRdb processed the 5' RACE reads anew with MiXCR; each CDR3 protein has one entry. The data hold approximately 26,000 distinct CDR3 sequences, with about 4% observed a single time. The CDR3 sequence is 15 residues long. V dropped 8 bases and J dropped 5; count of bases not matched to a gene: 9. As regards this clonotype: Antigen unknown.

The chain combines TRBV12-3 or TRBV12-4 with TRBJ2-1, with 10 positions matching TRBD1. This receptor was identified in an adult who was a healthcare worker with PCR-confirmed SARS-CoV-2 infection or an uninfected control (not recorded which). Sequenced: whole blood. CDR3 in DNA: TGTGCCAGCTCAGTGATGGGGACAGGGGACAATGAGCAGTTCTTC. Its translation is CASSVMGTGDNEQFF.